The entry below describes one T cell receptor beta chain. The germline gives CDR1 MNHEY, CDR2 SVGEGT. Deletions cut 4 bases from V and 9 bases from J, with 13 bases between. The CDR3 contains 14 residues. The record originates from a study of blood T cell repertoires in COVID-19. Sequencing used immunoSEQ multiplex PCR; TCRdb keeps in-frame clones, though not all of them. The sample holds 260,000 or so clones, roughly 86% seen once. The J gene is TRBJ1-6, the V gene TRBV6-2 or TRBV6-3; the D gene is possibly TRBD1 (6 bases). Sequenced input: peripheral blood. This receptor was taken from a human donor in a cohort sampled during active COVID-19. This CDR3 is CASSWRQVGSPLHF. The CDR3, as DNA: TGTGCCAGCAGTTGGAGACAGGTCGGTTCACCCCTCCACTTT.